The entry below gives a single T cell receptor beta chain sequence along with its context. The data were taken from a study of blood T cell repertoires in COVID-19. About the research overall: There were acute and convalescent COVID-19 samples, and they came from the United States, Italy and Spain. PBMCs, B-cell-depleted T cells, or T cells provided the cDNA or gDNA that made up the material.

Here immunoSEQ multiplex PCR was the method, and the copy in TCRdb shows in-frame clones only, minus some. The sample lists some 56,000 clones; about 86% were seen once. J gave up 10 bases and V 8 bases, and 16 bases lay outside the gene matches. CDR1 is SNHLY, CDR2 FYNNEI, per germline. The CDR3 extends over 16 amino acids. Seattle researchers signed up patients amid active infection and tracked them longitudinally. The receptor's source is an older woman with COVID-19, enrolled during active disease. J is TRBJ2-1 and V is TRBV2; 11 nucleotides line up with TRBD2. Sequenced input: peripheral blood. The CDR3 sequence: CASWASLAGGPREQFF. Written as DNA, the CDR3 is TGTGCCAGCTGGGCCTCCTTAGCGGGAGGGCCAAGGGAGCAGTTCTTC. Full variable domain (remainder filled in from reference TRBV2 and TRBJ2-1): EPEVTQTPSHQVTQMGQEVILRCVPISNHLYFYWYRQILGQKVEFLVSFYNNEISEKSEIFDDQFSVERPDGSNFTLKIRSTKLEDSAMYFCASWASLAGGPREQFFGPGTRLTVL.